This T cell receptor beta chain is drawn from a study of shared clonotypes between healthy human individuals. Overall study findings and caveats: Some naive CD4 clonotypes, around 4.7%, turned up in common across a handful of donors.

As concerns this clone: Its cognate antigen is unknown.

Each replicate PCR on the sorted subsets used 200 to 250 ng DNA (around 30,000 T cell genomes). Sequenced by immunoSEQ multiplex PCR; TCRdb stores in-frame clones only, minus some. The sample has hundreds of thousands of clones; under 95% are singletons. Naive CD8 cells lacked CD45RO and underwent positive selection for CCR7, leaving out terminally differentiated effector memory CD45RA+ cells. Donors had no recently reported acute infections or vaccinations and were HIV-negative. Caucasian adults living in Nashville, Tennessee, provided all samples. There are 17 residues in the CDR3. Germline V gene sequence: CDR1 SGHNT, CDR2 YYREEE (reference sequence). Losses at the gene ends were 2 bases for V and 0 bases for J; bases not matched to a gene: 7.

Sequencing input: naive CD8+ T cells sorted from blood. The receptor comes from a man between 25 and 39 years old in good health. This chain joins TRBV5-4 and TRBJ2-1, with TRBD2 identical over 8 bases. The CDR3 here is CASSFVSGSVSYNEQFF. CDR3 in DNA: TGTGCCAGCAGCTTCGTGAGCGGGAGTGTCTCCTACAATGAGCAGTTCTTC.